This T cell receptor beta chain stems from a study of T cells in Graves' hyperthyroidism and ophthalmopathy. Researchers took RNA transcripts and amplified the TCR beta CDR3 regions from them. Initially, a first-round RT-PCR of the TCR CDR3 employed the HTBI primer set. TCRdb recomputed calls from the multiplex PCR reads with MiXCR, one row per CDR3 protein. The sample carries about 500,000 distinct CDR3 sequences, about 15% recorded once. About 9.4 ml fresh peripheral blood yielded the PBMCs. The sample taken for sequencing was blood. The TCR comes from a woman younger than 35 with Graves' hyperthyroidism.

The CDR3 bases are TGTGCCAGCAGTTACGGAGTGGGCGGGGGTTATGGCTACACCTTC. This gives the protein CASSYGVGGGYGYTF. The chain combines TRBV6-2 or TRBV6-3 with TRBJ1-2; possibly TRBD1 for D (5 bases). The germline V gene has CDR1 MNHEY and CDR2 SVGEGT. The V and J ends lost 2 bases and 5 bases respectively, with 15 bases between them. The CDR3 is 15 amino acids.